These 24 T cell receptor beta chains were all obtained from the same sample, sequenced in a study of blood T cell repertoires in COVID-19. Data came from immunoSEQ multiplex PCR; TCRdb stores just in-frame clones and leaves some out. The sample contains around 100,000 clones, 87% of which appear only once. Material: peripheral blood. Receptors were obtained from a human donor in a cohort sampled during active COVID-19.

The rearrangement links TRBV6-4 to TRBJ2-1; possible D gene TRBD1, 7 bases. This CDR3 spans 13 amino acids. V lost 2 bases, J lost 8 bases, and 10 bases lay in between. CDR1 is MRHNA and CDR2 is SNTAGT in the germline V gene. CDR3 coding DNA: TGTGCCAGCAGTGACGGAGGGGGCGATGAGCAGTTCTTC. Its protein is CASSDGGGDEQFF.

The rearrangement links TRBV9 to TRBJ2-2; D is uncertain. This CDR3 comprises 16 residues. The V end was cut by 0 bases, the J end by 3 bases, with 12 bases between. Per the germline V gene, CDR1 is SGDLS and CDR2 is YYNGEE. The CDR3 region is CASSVDGSRHTGELFF. The CDR3 DNA follows: TGTGCCAGCAGCGTAGATGGTAGCCGGCACACCGGGGAGCTGTTTTTT.

This clone was seen only once. V gene TRBV7-6 combines with J gene TRBJ2-3; 15 nucleotides match TRBD2. The V segment lost 1 base and the J segment 4 bases; nucleotides outside the gene matches: 15. CDR3 size: 21 residues. Looked up from germline, CDR1 is SGHVS and CDR2 is FNYEAQ. The CDR3: CASSLDIQGTSGRMEADTQYF. CDR3 sequence (DNA): TGTGCCAGCAGCTTAGATATTCAAGGGACTAGCGGGAGGATGGAAGCAGATACGCAGTATTTT.

V gene TRBV10-3 combines with J gene TRBJ2-3, with a possible D match to TRBD2 (5 bases). V shed 6 bases and J shed 0 bases, with 10 bases lying between them. The CDR3 is 14 amino acids. Per the germline V gene, CDR1 is ENHRY and CDR2 is SYGVKD. CDR3 amino acids: CAIRLGESTDTQYF. Here the CDR3 DNA reads TGTGCCATCAGGCTCGGGGAGAGCACAGATACGCAGTATTTT.

The V call is TRBV9, the J call TRBJ1-6; tentative D call: TRBD1 (5 bases). Trimming pared 4 bases from V and 10 bases from J, leaving 24 bases between. The CDR3 length is 17 residues. CDR1 SGDLS and CDR2 YYNGEE come from the germline V gene. The CDR3: CASSSYPQVALRSPLHF. The CDR3 DNA reads TGTGCCAGCAGCTCTTACCCACAGGTTGCGTTGAGGTCACCCCTCCACTTT. Drawing the rest from reference TRBV9 and TRBJ1-6, the complete variable domain is DSGVTQTPKHLITATGQRVTLRCSPRSGDLSVYWYQQSLDQGLQFLIQYYNGEERAKGNILERFSAQQFPDLHSELNLSSLELGDSALYFCASSSYPQVALRSPLHFGNGTRLTVT.

The CDR3 nucleotides are TGTGCCAGTAGTCCGGGACAGGGGTACCTCTACGAGCAGTACTTC. It codes for CASSPGQGYLYEQYF. V and J are TRBV19 and TRBJ2-7; 10 bases agree with TRBD1. V was pared by 5 bases and J by 3 bases, with 7 bases of the junction left unmatched. The CDR3 has 15 residues. Looked up from germline, CDR1 is LNHDA and CDR2 is SQIVND (reference sequence).

This chain links TRBV25-1 with TRBJ2-7; 11 bases match TRBD2. The CDR3 covers 15 residues. V trimming: 2 bases; J trimming: 5 bases; junction bases outside the gene matches: 5. CDR1 and CDR2 (germline): MGHDK, SYGVNS. The CDR3 spells CASSERTSGSDEQYF. The CDR3, as DNA: TGTGCCAGCAGTGAAAGGACTAGCGGGTCCGACGAGCAGTACTTC.

The chain combines TRBV15 with TRBJ2-3, with 10 bases lining up with TRBD2. Losses at the gene ends were 2 bases for V and 2 bases for J; bases not matched to a gene: 10. This CDR3 comprises 18 residues. Germline V gene sequence: CDR1 LNHNV, CDR2 YYDKDF (reference sequence). The CDR3 is CATSRSTPSGSFTDTQYF. In DNA form, the CDR3 reads TGTGCCACCAGCAGAAGTACTCCTAGCGGGAGTTTCACAGATACGCAGTATTTT.

The rearrangement joins TRBV6-6 to TRBJ2-1, with TRBD1 as a possible D gene (6 bases). V lost 0 bases and J 6 bases, leaving 15 bases between the germline ends. This CDR3 has 16 amino acids. CDR1 and CDR2 (germline): MNHNY, SVGAGI (reference sequence). The CDR3 loop reads CASSYSHRQDFNEQFF. The CDR3 region has the DNA TGTGCCAGCAGTTACTCTCACAGACAGGATTTCAATGAGCAGTTCTTC.

The chain uses TRBV9 and TRBJ2-2, with 7 bases fitting TRBD2. Germline lookup yields CDR1 SGDLS and CDR2 YYNGEE. This CDR3 has 16 amino acids. Trimming took 1 base from V and 6 from J; bases not matched to a gene: 9. CDR3 bases: TGTGCCAGCAGCGTACTGGGAGGGAGGGCCTCCGGGGAGCTGTTTTTT. The encoded protein is CASSVLGGRASGELFF. Drawing the rest from reference TRBV9 and TRBJ2-2, the complete variable domain is DSGVTQTPKHLITATGQRVTLRCSPRSGDLSVYWYQQSLDQGLQFLIQYYNGEERAKGNILERFSAQQFPDLHSELNLSSLELGDSALYFCASSVLGGRASGELFFGEGSRLTVL.

This clone was observed a handful of times. V and J are TRBV6-6 and TRBJ2-2, with a possible D match to TRBD1 (6 bases). Per the germline V gene, CDR1 is MNHNY and CDR2 is SVGAGI (reference sequence). Between the trimmed V and J ends, which lost 6 bases and 5 bases, there was a span of 16 bases. The CDR3 is 15 amino acids. The CDR3 DNA reads TGTGCCAGCAGAAGGGTGGACAGAATTACCGGGGAGCTGTTTTTT. Residues: CASRRVDRITGELFF.

This clone is a singleton in its sample. This chain links TRBV19 with TRBJ2-7; a weak D match, TRBD1 (6 bases). Germline V CDR1 and CDR2: LNHDA, SQIVND (reference sequence). This CDR3 has 13 amino acids. Trimming shortened V by 7 bases and J by 5 bases, and 15 bases separated the two germline ends. The CDR3 sequence is CASTSIRGHEQYF. Written as DNA, the CDR3 is TGTGCCAGTACCTCAATCAGGGGACACGAGCAGTACTTC.

This clone occurred once. The rearrangement joins TRBV7-2 to TRBJ2-5, with 7 positions matching TRBD1. The CDR3 is 15 amino acids. The V segment lost 5 bases and the J segment 4 bases; nucleotides outside the gene matches: 10. CDR1 and CDR2 (germline): SGHTA, FQGNSA. The CDR3 nucleotides are TGTGCCAGCAGCGTAAACCAGGGGGTAGGAGAGACCCAGTACTTC. This sequence encodes CASSVNQGVGETQYF.

This clone was observed once. The chain joins TRBV3-1 (or the pseudogene TRBV3-2) to TRBJ2-7, with a weak D call TRBD1 (5 bases). The CDR3 has 14 residues. CDR1 LGHDT and CDR2 YNNKEL come from the germline V gene (reference sequence). Trimming left V 2 bases short and J 5 bases short, with 13 bases between. The CDR3 sequence: CASSQPPPGNEQYF. The CDR3 DNA is TGTGCCAGCAGCCAACCACCCCCAGGGAACGAGCAGTACTTC.

The chain uses TRBV9 and TRBJ2-2; 7 bases fit TRBD2. This CDR3 is 15 amino acids long. Germline CDR1 reads SGDLS; CDR2 reads YYNGEE. V dropped 0 bases and J dropped 6; count of bases not matched to a gene: 5. The CDR3 reads CASSVGGGGPGELFF. The CDR3 nucleotides read TGTGCCAGCAGCGTAGGCGGGGGTGGGCCCGGGGAGCTGTTTTTT.

In nucleotides, the CDR3 is TGTGCCAGCAGTCGTTTGACTAGCCCCTCCCCGCCTTACAATGAGCAGTTCTTC. This encodes CASSRLTSPSPPYNEQFF. The J gene is TRBJ2-1, the V gene TRBV28, with 7 positions matching TRBD2. This CDR3 spans 18 amino acids. Germline V gene sequence: CDR1 MDHEN, CDR2 SYDVKM. Germline trimming cut 5 bases from V and 4 bases from J; bases unmatched to any gene: 17. Using reference TRBV28 and TRBJ2-1 for the parts outside the CDR3, the full variable domain is DVKVTQSSRYLVKRTGEKVFLECVQDMDHENMFWYRQDPGLGLRLIYFSYDVKMKEKGDIPEGYSVSREKKERFSLILESASTNQTSMYLCASSRLTSPSPPYNEQFFGPGTRLTVL.

The chain links TRBV24-1 to TRBJ2-3; 8 nucleotides line up with TRBD1. CDR1 and CDR2 from the germline V gene are KGHDR and SFDVKD. This CDR3 spans 15 amino acids. Trimming at V came to 7 bases and at J to 3 bases, leaving 8 bases not matched to a gene. The CDR3 DNA is TGTGCCACCAGCTCCATAGGACAGGGAACAGATACGCAGTATTTT. This translates into CATSSIGQGTDTQYF.

This chain links TRBV3-1 (or the pseudogene TRBV3-2) with TRBJ1-3; TRBD1 is a possible D gene (6 bases). V dropped 0 bases and J dropped 4 bases, with 16 bases sitting between them. CDR1 is LGHDT and CDR2 is YNNKEL in the germline V gene (reference sequence). The CDR3 loop spans 17 amino acids. The CDR3 region has the DNA TGTGCCAGCAGCCAAGAAGGGCAGGGGTTCTCAGGAAACACCATATATTTT. Translated, it gives CASSQEGQGFSGNTIYF.

V usage is TRBV2 and J usage is TRBJ2-2, with D possibly being TRBD2 (5 bases). With 5 bases removed from V and 7 bases from J, the gap between germline ends came to 11 bases. CDR1 is SNHLY and CDR2 is FYNNEI in the germline V gene. The CDR3 contains 13 residues. The CDR3 sequence: CASSKPGIGELFF. DNA for the CDR3: TGTGCCAGCAGTAAACCCGGGATCGGGGAGCTGTTTTTT. The full variable domain, its missing parts supplied by reference TRBV2 and TRBJ2-2, is EPEVTQTPSHQVTQMGQEVILRCVPISNHLYFYWYRQILGQKVEFLVSFYNNEISEKSEIFDDQFSVERPDGSNFTLKIRSTKLEDSAMYFCASSKPGIGELFFGEGSRLTVL.

This clone showed up just once. The chain recombines TRBV7-3 with TRBJ2-2; D is perhaps TRBD2 (5 bases). With 3 bases removed from V and 4 bases from J, the gap between germline ends came to 9 bases. The CDR3 contains 14 residues. Germline CDR1 and CDR2: SGHTA and FQGTGA. Here the CDR3 DNA reads TGTGCCAGCAGCTTCGGGGAGTTCACCGGGGAGCTGTTTTTT. Translating it yields CASSFGEFTGELFF.

This clone was found once. V is TRBV9 and J is TRBJ2-1, with D perhaps matching TRBD2 (5 bases). V shed 4 bases and J shed 0 bases, with 17 bases lying between them. Germline loops: CDR1 SGDLS, CDR2 YYNGEE. The CDR3 loop spans 17 amino acids. The DNA of the CDR3 is TGTGCCAGCAGCCGGAAAGATAGCGTCGCCTCCTACAATGAGCAGTTCTTC. Translation: CASSRKDSVASYNEQFF.

This clone was found once. J is TRBJ2-1 and V is TRBV9, with D tentatively TRBD2 (5 bases). The CDR3 spans 13 residues. V was pared by 3 bases and J by 8 bases, with 12 bases between. Germline CDR1 reads SGDLS; CDR2 reads YYNGEE. CDR3 DNA: TGTGCCAGCAGCGCCCGACCGAGGGATGAGCAGTTCTTC. Translation gives CASSARPRDEQFF.

In its sample, this clone was seen a few times. This rearrangement joins TRBV10-2 to TRBJ1-2, with D perhaps matching TRBD1 (5 bases). V lost 0 bases, J lost 4 bases, and 18 bases lay in between. The CDR3 sequence is 17 residues long. The V gene's germline CDR1 is WSHSY and CDR2 SAAADI. CDR3 in amino acids: CASSESRTRGVGYGYTF. The CDR3 region has the DNA TGCGCCAGCAGTGAGTCCCGAACGCGGGGCGTCGGCTATGGCTACACCTTC.

This clone was picked up a small number of times. The chain joins TRBV28 to TRBJ2-3; TRBD2 matches at 10 bases. The CDR3 covers 18 residues. V lost 4 bases and J lost 3; bases outside the gene matches: 13. Per the germline V gene, CDR1 is MDHEN and CDR2 is SYDVKM. The CDR3 DNA follows: TGTGCCAGCAGTTCCCCAGGGGTGCTAGCGGGAGTAACAGATACGCAGTATTTT. It yields the protein CASSSPGVLAGVTDTQYF. The entire variable domain, with the rest obtained from reference TRBV28 and TRBJ2-3, is as follows: DVKVTQSSRYLVKRTGEKVFLECVQDMDHENMFWYRQDPGLGLRLIYFSYDVKMKEKGDIPEGYSVSREKKERFSLILESASTNQTSMYLCASSSPGVLAGVTDTQYFGPGTRLTVL.